This passage covers 18 T cell receptor beta chains from one sample sequenced in a study of T cells in women clearing cervical HPV infection. The table came from immunoSEQ multiplex PCR; TCRdb's copy has only in-frame clones and leaves some out. Its clone listing holds about 12,000 clones. Sequences were obtained from blood buffy coat. The receptors were sampled from a woman aged 18-69 years with a cervical HPV16 infection that either progressed to CIN3+ or cleared (not recorded which).

Points on this clone: Sequencing ends 3 residues short of the CDR3 end; the germline J gene provides the rest. This chain connects TRBV10-2 to TRBJ1-2; 8 bases are a match to TRBD1. The V gene end was trimmed by 4 bases and the J gene end by 7 bases; junction bases not matched to a gene: 11. Germline values: CDR1 WSHSY, CDR2 SAAADI. CDR3 length: 15 amino acids. CDR3 in amino acids: CASSAVPDRDSGYTF. The CDR3 DNA, read in part, is TGCGCCAGCAGTGCGGTTCCGGACAGGGATAGTGGC.

As regards this clone: The CDR3 end lies 3 residues beyond the end of the read and is filled in from the germline J gene. V is TRBV7-6 and J is TRBJ1-2, with a possible D match to TRBD1 (5 bases). Trimming pared 0 bases from V and 2 bases from J, leaving 10 bases between. CDR1 SGHVS and CDR2 FNYEAQ come from the germline V gene. CDR3 length equals 15 residues. The sequenced CDR3 bases are TGTGCCAGCAGCTTAGCCCCAGGGTCGAACTATGGC. Protein: CASSLAPGSNYG. The full CDR3 reads CASSLAPGSNYGYTF.

Details on this clone: The CDR3 end falls 3 residues outside the read, so it is completed with the germline J gene. This sequence joins TRBV19 and TRBJ2-1, with TRBD1 matching over 9 bases. Looked up from germline, CDR1 is LNHDA and CDR2 is SQIVND (reference sequence). This CDR3 region has 14 residues. V lost 8 bases, J lost 9 bases, and 11 bases stayed unmatched. The part of the CDR3 DNA that was read is TGTGCCAGTCGTCACAGGGGGCTCTCGAGTGAG. Translated: CASRHRGLSSE. The whole CDR3 sequence is CASRHRGLSSEQFF.

Details on this clone: Read data end 3 residues before the CDR3 end; the end is taken from the germline J gene. The chain recombines TRBV20-1 with TRBJ1-4; perhaps TRBD1 as D (6 bases). Per the germline V gene, CDR1 is DFQATT and CDR2 is SNEGSKA (reference sequence). This CDR3 region has 16 residues. The CDR3 sequence is CSATSGGASGANVLFF. Partial CDR3 DNA: TGCAGTGCTACTAGCGGGGGGGCCTCTGGGGCCAACGTA.

In the case of this clone: The read is 3 residues too short to cover the CDR3 end, so that end is filled in from the germline J gene. The genes are TRBV5-5 and TRBJ1-1; no definite D call. Trimming took 1 base from V and 4 from J, leaving 11 bases between them. The CDR3 spans 14 residues. CDR1 and CDR2 from the germline V gene are SGHKS and YYEKEE (reference sequence). CDR3 DNA (partial): TGTGCCAGCAGCTTGCCCGGACGGGGCACTGAA. This translates into CASSLPGRGTE. The entire CDR3 is CASSLPGRGTEAFF.

Details on this clone: From the germline J gene comes the end of the CDR3, since the read stops 3 residues before it. The rearrangement joins TRBV7-8 to TRBJ1-5; 8 nucleotides match TRBD1. Trimming at V came to 5 bases and at J to 6 bases, leaving 9 bases not matched to a gene. Per the germline V gene, CDR1 is SGHVS and CDR2 is FQNEAQ. This CDR3 is 15 amino acids long. The part of the CDR3 DNA that was read is TGTGCCAGCAGCCGTTCGGACAGGGACGGTCAGCCC. Protein sequence: CASSRSDRDGQP. The full CDR3 sequence reads CASSRSDRDGQPQHF.

Regarding this clone: The missing CDR3 end, 3 residues past where the read stops, is filled in from the germline J gene. The chain recombines TRBV19 with TRBJ1-1; the match to TRBD1 covers 7 bases. Germline lookup yields CDR1 LNHDA and CDR2 SQIVND (reference sequence). The V gene end was trimmed by 6 bases and the J gene end by 0 bases; junction bases not matched to a gene: 13. CDR3 size: 17 residues. Here the CDR3 reads CASRPRTGTPMNTEAFF. CDR3 DNA (partial): TGTGCCAGTAGACCCCGGACAGGAACCCCCATGAACACTGAA.

For this clone: The DNA ends 3 residues before the CDR3 does, and the rest of the CDR3 is filled in from the germline J gene. This sequence joins TRBV10-3 and TRBJ2-1; D gene uncertain. Trimming shortened V by 11 bases and J by 6 bases, and 17 bases separated the two germline ends. This CDR3 has 13 amino acids. The V gene's germline CDR1 is ENHRY and CDR2 SYGVKD. The CDR3 DNA, read in part, is TGTGCCGTAACAAAAGTGGCTTTCAATGAG. Translation gives CAVTKVAFNE. The full CDR3 is CAVTKVAFNEQFF.

As concerns this clone: Coverage ceases 3 residues before the CDR3 finishes, and the germline J gene fills in the end. The chain couples TRBV5-5 to TRBJ2-5, with D tentatively TRBD2 (6 bases). CDR1 and CDR2 (germline): SGHKS, YYEKEE (reference sequence). The V end was cut by 0 bases, the J end by 2 bases, with 11 bases between. This CDR3 spans 15 amino acids. The sequenced part of the CDR3 DNA is TGTGCCAGCAGCTTGGGGGGACTGGTACAAGAGACC. Its translation: CASSLGGLVQET. The CDR3 in full is CASSLGGLVQETQYF.

Concerning this clone itself: Sequencing ends 3 residues short of the CDR3 end; the germline J gene provides the rest. V usage is TRBV27 and J usage is TRBJ2-1; D call uncertain. The CDR3 length is 15 residues. Per germline, CDR1 MNHEY and CDR2 SMNVEV (reference sequence). Trimming stripped 2 bases from V and 8 bases from J, with 16 bases between. CDR3 amino acids: CASSLRFHLRDEQFF. Incomplete CDR3 DNA: TGTGCCAGCAGTTTAAGGTTCCATCTCCGGGATGAG.

The DNA read from the CDR3 is TGTGCCAGCAGCTTCCTGGGGGGTACCACAGATACG. It translates to CASSFLGGTTDT. The whole CDR3 protein is CASSFLGGTTDTQYF. The chain links TRBV11-2 to TRBJ2-3; TRBD2 might be the D (6 bases). The read ends 3 residues early relative to the CDR3; the germline J gene fills the gap. This CDR3 comprises 15 residues. Per germline, CDR1 SGHAT and CDR2 FQNNGV. V was pared by 3 bases and J by 2 bases, with 12 bases between.

Comment on this clone: The read finishes 3 residues shy of the CDR3 end, and the germline J gene is used to complete it. V gene TRBV5-1 combines with J gene TRBJ2-3; possibly TRBD2 for D (7 bases). Germline values: CDR1 SGHRS, CDR2 YFSETQ. The CDR3 runs to 15 residues. V was shortened by 3 bases and J by 1 base, with 12 bases between the two germline ends. CDR3 DNA (partial): TGCGCCAGCAGCTCCCGAGGGGGGGGCACAGATACG. It yields the protein CASSSRGGGTDT. The CDR3 in full is CASSSRGGGTDTQYF.

A remark on this clone: Sequencing ends 3 residues short of the CDR3 end; the germline J gene provides the rest. V and J are TRBV5-5 and TRBJ2-7; 10 bases map to TRBD1. The V gene end was trimmed by 4 bases and the J gene end by 5 bases; junction bases not matched to a gene: 6. The CDR3 has 14 amino acids. CDR1 and CDR2 (germline): SGHKS, YYEKEE (reference sequence). Here the CDR3 reads CASSGGTGANEQYF. The sequenced CDR3 bases are TGTGCCAGCAGCGGGGGGACAGGGGCGAACGAG.

To note about this clone: Sequencing ends 3 residues short of the CDR3 end; the germline J gene provides the rest. This rearrangement joins TRBV19 to TRBJ1-5; TRBD1 matches 7 bases. Germline values: CDR1 LNHDA, CDR2 SQIVND (reference sequence). J was trimmed by 7 bases and V by 3 bases; bases with no gene match: 3. The CDR3 runs 13 residues. Partial CDR3 DNA: TGTGCCAGTAGTATTGGACAGGAACAGCCC. Protein: CASSIGQEQP. The full CDR3 protein reads CASSIGQEQPQHF.

This clone is deemed medium-sized (0.01 to 0.1%) by its frequency. The CDR3 goes on 3 residues after the read ends, and that part is filled in from the germline J gene. This sequence joins TRBV18 and TRBJ1-4; D is unresolved. The germline CDR1 and CDR2 sequences are KGHSH and LQKENI. The CDR3 has 15 amino acids. Trimming took off 6 bases at V and 7 bases at J, with 18 bases between the two ends. The CDR3 loop reads CASSDSRGLGEKLFF. The DNA read from the CDR3 is TGTGCCAGCTCGGATTCAAGAGGGTTGGGTGAAAAA.

Remarks on this clone: The read ends 3 residues shy of where the CDR3 ends; the end is completed using the germline J gene. The V call is TRBV7-6, the J call TRBJ2-1; 9 nucleotides align to TRBD2. V was pared by 1 base and J by 3 bases, with 1 base of the junction left unmatched. The CDR3 length is 15 residues. CDR1 and CDR2 (germline): SGHVS, FNYEAQ. CDR3 amino acids: CASSLGLADYNEQFF. The covered CDR3 bases are TGTGCCAGCAGCTTAGGACTAGCGGACTACAATGAG.

Comment on this clone: The CDR3 end falls 3 residues outside the read, so it is completed with the germline J gene. V and J are TRBV5-1 and TRBJ1-3; TRBD1 matches 7 bases. After removal of 4 bases from V and 0 bases from J, the junction contained 13 bases not matched to a gene. From germline, CDR1 is SGHRS and CDR2 YFSETQ. The CDR3 contains 18 residues. The CDR3: CASSPPGGETDSGNTIYF. The sequenced CDR3 bases are TGCGCCAGCAGCCCGCCAGGGGGTGAAACCGACTCTGGAAACACC.

A word on this clone: Read sequence stops 3 residues before the CDR3 end, and the germline J gene provides the missing end. The chain employs TRBV5-5 and TRBJ1-5, with D tentatively TRBD1 (6 bases). Germline assignment: CDR1 SGHKS and CDR2 YYEKEE (reference sequence). The CDR3 loop spans 15 amino acids. V was shortened by 4 bases and J by 0 bases, with 11 bases between the two germline ends. The CDR3 reads CASSLQGLSNQPQHF. Incomplete CDR3 DNA: TGTGCCAGCAGCCTCCAGGGGCTTAGCAATCAGCCC.